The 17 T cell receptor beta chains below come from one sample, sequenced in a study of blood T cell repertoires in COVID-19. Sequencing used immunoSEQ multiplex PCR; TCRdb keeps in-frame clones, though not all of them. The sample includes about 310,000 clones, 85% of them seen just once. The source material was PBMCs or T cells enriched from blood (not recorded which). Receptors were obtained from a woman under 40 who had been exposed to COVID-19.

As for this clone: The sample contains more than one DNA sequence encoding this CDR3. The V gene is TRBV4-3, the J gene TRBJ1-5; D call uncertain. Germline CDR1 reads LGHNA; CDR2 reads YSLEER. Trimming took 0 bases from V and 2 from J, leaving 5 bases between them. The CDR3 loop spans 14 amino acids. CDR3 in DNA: TGCGCCAGCAGCCAAGATCGTGGCAATCAGCCCCAGCATTTT. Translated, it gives CASSQDRGNQPQHF.

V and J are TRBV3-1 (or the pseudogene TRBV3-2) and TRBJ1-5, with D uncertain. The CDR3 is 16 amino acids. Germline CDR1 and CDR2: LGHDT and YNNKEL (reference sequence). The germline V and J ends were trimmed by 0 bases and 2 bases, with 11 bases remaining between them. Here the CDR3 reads CASSQDSPGGNQPQHF. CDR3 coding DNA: TGTGCCAGCAGCCAAGATTCACCCGGGGGCAATCAGCCCCAGCATTTT.

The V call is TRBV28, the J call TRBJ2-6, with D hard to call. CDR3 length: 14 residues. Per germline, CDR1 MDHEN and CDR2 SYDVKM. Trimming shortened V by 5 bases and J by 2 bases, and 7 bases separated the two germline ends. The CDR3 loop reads CASSPLPGANVLTF. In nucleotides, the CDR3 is TGTGCCAGCAGTCCCCTACCTGGGGCCAACGTCCTGACTTTC.

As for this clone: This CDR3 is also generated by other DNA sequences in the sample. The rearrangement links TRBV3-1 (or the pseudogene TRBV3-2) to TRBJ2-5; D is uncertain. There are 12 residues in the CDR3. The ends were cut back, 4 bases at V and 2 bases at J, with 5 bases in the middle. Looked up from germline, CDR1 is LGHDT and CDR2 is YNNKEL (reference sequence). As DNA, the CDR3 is TGTGCCAGCAGCCCCTATCAAGAGACCCAGTACTTC. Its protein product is CASSPYQETQYF.

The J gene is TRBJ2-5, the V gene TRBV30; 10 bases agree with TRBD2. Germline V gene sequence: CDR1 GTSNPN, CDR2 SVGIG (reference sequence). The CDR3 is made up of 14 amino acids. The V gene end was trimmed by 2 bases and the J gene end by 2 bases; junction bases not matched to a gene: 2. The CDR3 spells CAWSIAGGQETQYF. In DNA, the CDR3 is TGTGCCTGGAGTATAGCGGGGGGACAAGAGACCCAGTACTTC. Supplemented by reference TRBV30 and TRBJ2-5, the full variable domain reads SQTIHQWPATLVQPVGSPLSLECTVEGTSNPNLYWYRQAAGRGLQLLFYSVGIGQISSEVPQNLSASRPQDRQFILSSKKLLLSDSGFYLCAWSIAGGQETQYFGPGTRLLVL.

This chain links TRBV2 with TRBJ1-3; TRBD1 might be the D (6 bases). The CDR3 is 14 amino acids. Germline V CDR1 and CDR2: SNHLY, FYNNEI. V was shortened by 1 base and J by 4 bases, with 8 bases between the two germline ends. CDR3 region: CASSEGGGGNTIYF. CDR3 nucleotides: TGTGCCAGCAGTGAAGGGGGGGGCGGAAACACCATATATTTT.

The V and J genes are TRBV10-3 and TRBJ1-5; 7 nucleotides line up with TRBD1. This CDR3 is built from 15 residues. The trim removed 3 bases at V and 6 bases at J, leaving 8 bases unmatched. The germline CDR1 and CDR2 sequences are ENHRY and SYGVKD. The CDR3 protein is CAISEGQGGGQPQHF. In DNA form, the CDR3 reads TGTGCCATCAGTGAAGGCCAGGGGGGAGGTCAGCCCCAGCATTTT.

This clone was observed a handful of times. DNA of the CDR3: TGTGCCAGCAGCCTGGGACTTCACACAGATACGCAGTATTTT. It specifies CASSLGLHTDTQYF. The V call is TRBV4-2, the J call TRBJ2-3; possible D gene TRBD2, 6 bases. This CDR3 spans 14 amino acids. CDR1 and CDR2 (germline): LGHNA, YNFKEQ. Between the trimmed V and J ends, which lost 4 bases and 2 bases, there was a span of 10 bases.

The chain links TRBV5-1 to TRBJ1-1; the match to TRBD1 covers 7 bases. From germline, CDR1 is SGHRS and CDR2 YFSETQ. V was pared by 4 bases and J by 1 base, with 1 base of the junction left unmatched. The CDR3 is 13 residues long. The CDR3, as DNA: TGCGCCAGCAGCAACAGGGGGAACACTGAAGCTTTCTTT. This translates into CASSNRGNTEAFF.

Written as DNA, the CDR3 is TGTGCCAGCAGTTACGCCGGGACTCCTTACAATGAGCAGTTCTTC. It specifies CASSYAGTPYNEQFF. This chain links TRBV6-2 or TRBV6-3 with TRBJ2-1; TRBD2 is a possible D gene (6 bases). V gave up 2 bases and J gave up 4 bases, with 12 bases separating them. The CDR3 has 15 amino acids. Per the germline V gene, CDR1 is MNHEY and CDR2 is SVGEGT.

For the CDR3, the DNA is TGTGCCACCAGTGATTACAGGGGGTTCGGGGAGACCCAGTACTTC. Protein sequence: CATSDYRGFGETQYF. The J gene is TRBJ2-5, the V gene TRBV24-1; 8 bases fit TRBD1. V was clipped by 2 bases and J by 5 bases; unmatched bases: 6. Germline loops: CDR1 KGHDR, CDR2 SFDVKD. This CDR3 is 15 amino acids long.

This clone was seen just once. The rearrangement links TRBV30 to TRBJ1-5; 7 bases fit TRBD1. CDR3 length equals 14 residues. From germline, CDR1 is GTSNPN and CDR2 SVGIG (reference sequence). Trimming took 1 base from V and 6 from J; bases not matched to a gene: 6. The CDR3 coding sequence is TGTGCCTGGAGTGGCGACAGGGTTGGTCAGCCCCAGCATTTT. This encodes CAWSGDRVGQPQHF.

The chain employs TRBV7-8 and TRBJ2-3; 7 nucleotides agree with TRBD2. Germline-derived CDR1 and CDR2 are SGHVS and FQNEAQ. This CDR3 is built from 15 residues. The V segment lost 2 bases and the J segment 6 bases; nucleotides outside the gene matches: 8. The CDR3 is CASSLSATAGDTQYF. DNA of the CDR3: TGTGCCAGCAGCTTAAGCGCTACAGCGGGGGATACGCAGTATTTT.

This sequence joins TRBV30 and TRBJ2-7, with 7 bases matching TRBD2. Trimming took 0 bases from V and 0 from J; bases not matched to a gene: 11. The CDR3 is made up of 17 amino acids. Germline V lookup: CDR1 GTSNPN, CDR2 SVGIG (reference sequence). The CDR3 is CAWSVPYSSGISYEQYF. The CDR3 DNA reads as TGTGCCTGGAGTGTACCTTACTCAAGCGGGATCTCCTACGAGCAGTACTTC.

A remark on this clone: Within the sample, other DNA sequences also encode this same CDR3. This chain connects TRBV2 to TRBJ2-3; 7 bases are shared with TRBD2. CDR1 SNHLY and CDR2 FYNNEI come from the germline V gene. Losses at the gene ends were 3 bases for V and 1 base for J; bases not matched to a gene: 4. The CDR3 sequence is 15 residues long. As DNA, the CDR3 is TGTGCCAGCAGTGATGGGGGAGGGCGCACAGATACGCAGTATTTT. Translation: CASSDGGGRTDTQYF.

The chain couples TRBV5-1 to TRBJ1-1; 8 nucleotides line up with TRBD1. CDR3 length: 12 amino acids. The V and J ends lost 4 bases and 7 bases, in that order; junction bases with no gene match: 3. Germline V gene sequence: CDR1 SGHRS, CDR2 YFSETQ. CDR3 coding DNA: TGCGCCAGCAGCGGGGGGACAGGTGAAGCTTTCTTT. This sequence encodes CASSGGTGEAFF.

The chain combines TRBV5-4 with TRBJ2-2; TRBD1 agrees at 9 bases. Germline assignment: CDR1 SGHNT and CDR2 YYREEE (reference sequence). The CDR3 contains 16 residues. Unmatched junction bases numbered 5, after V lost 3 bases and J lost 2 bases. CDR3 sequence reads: CASSWGTGLNTGELFF. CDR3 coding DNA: TGTGCCAGCAGCTGGGGGACAGGGCTAAACACCGGGGAGCTGTTTTTT.